This T cell receptor beta chain was sequenced in a study of OX40 agonist ivuxolimab in advanced cancers. Clones were sequenced by immunoSEQ multiplex PCR, and TCRdb holds only the in-frame ones, with some missing. Of about 32,000 clones in the sample, about 86% are singletons; the top ten hold roughly a third. Comments on this clone: Its antigen remains unidentified.

The V gene's germline CDR1 is WNHNN and CDR2 SYGVQD (reference sequence). The CDR3 loop spans 12 amino acids. General study points: The study found that CD8+ T cells averaged more expanded clones than CD4+.

This sample comprised CD4+ or CD8+ T cells sorted from blood, obtained in a trial of the OX40 agonist ivuxolimab. The chain is built from TRBV10-1 and TRBJ2-5; 7 nucleotides agree with TRBD2. The J call may be incorrect, as the DNA end agrees better with TRBJ2-7. This TCR was recovered from an adult with an advanced solid tumor such as melanoma, head and neck, liver or kidney cancer. This chain's CDR3 is CARRGYPYEQYF. The CDR3 region has the DNA TGCGCCAGGCGGGGGTACCCCTACGAGCAGTACTTC.